A selection of T cell receptor beta chains follows, all from one sample in a study of T-cell memory formation after mild COVID-19. TCRdb passed the 5' RACE reads through MiXCR, listing each CDR3 protein once. The sample shows about 390,000 distinct CDR3 sequences, about 17% of them seen only once. The sequencing input was PBMCs or a T cell subset sorted from them (not recorded which). The receptors stem from a man aged 18 to 29 who had mild COVID-19 (a few samples of this study predate the infection). Cell type and time point are not known. The CDR3 runs from the conserved cysteine through the conserved F or W. The D gene is left open where the match is weak. Not every row has a clone size; where given, it reads once, few, many or a size class.

clone size,D gene,V gene,J gene,CDR3 length,CDR3 protein,CDR3 DNA
few,TRBD1,TRBV12-3/TRBV12-4,TRBJ2-1,12,CASSVPGQEQFF,TGTGCCAGCAGTGTTCCGGGACAGGAGCAGTTCTTC
.,TRBD1,TRBV9,TRBJ2-5,15,CASSEEQGGGETQYF,TGTGCCAGCAGCGAGGAACAGGGGGGAGGTGAGACCCAGTACTTC
.,.,TRBV2,TRBJ2-4,13,CASSRDLKNIQYF,TGTGCCAGCAGTAGGGACCTCAAAAACATTCAGTACTTC
.,.,TRBV24-1,TRBJ2-2,15,CATSDLRVNTGELFF,TGTGCCACCAGTGATTTGCGGGTGAACACCGGGGAGCTGTTTTTT
.,TRBD2,TRBV27,TRBJ2-1,15,CASRPGRGAYNEQFF,TGTGCCAGCAGGCCGGGGCGGGGGGCCTACAATGAGCAGTTCTTC
.,TRBD2,TRBV7-6,TRBJ2-3,14,CASSPPSGGRTQYF,TGTGCCAGCAGCCCCCCCAGCGGGGGGCGTACGCAGTATTTT
.,.,TRBV27,TRBJ2-2,14,CASTPGGGPGELFF,TGTGCCAGCACCCCGGGTGGGGGGCCCGGGGAGCTGTTTTTT
few,TRBD1,TRBV20-1,TRBJ1-5,12,CSATTGNQPQHF,TGCAGTGCTACGACAGGGAATCAGCCCCAGCATTTT
many,.,TRBV7-9,TRBJ2-3,17,CASSFYLRDPRTDTQYF,TGTGCCAGCAGCTTCTACCTCCGGGACCCGAGGACAGATACGCAGTATTTT
many,.,TRBV7-2,TRBJ2-3,13,CASSLGFTDTQYF,TGTGCCAGCAGCTTGGGCTTCACAGATACGCAGTATTTT
.,.,TRBV5-1,TRBJ2-3,14,CASSWTASTDTQYF,TGCGCCAGCAGCTGGACAGCTAGCACAGATACGCAGTATTTT
.,.,TRBV7-6,TRBJ2-7,16,CASSLGGFSGAGEQYF,TGTGCCAGCAGCTTAGGTGGTTTCTCGGGGGCTGGAGAGCAGTACTTC
.,.,TRBV5-1,TRBJ2-7,11,CASSLGLEQYF,TGCGCCAGCAGCTTGGGTCTCGAGCAGTACTTC
few,.,TRBV18,TRBJ2-7,16,CASSPPRVGLAYEQYF,TGTGCCAGCTCACCACCGAGGGTAGGGCTAGCCTACGAGCAGTACTTC
.,.,TRBV6-1,TRBJ1-4,13,CASRRREEEKLFF,TGTGCCAGCAGGCGCAGGGAGGAGGAAAAACTGTTTTTT
.,.,TRBV18,TRBJ2-7,14,CASSPFDRSYEQYF,TGTGCCAGCTCACCATTCGACCGGTCCTACGAGCAGTACTTC
few,.,TRBV4-3,TRBJ2-1,14,CASSQDGIGNEQFF,TGCGCCAGCAGCCAAGATGGGATCGGGAATGAGCAGTTCTTC
.,.,TRBV9,TRBJ1-2,12,CASSQYTYGYTF,TGTGCCAGCAGCCAATACACGTATGGCTACACCTTC
few,.,TRBV15,TRBJ2-2,18,CATSRGLGANANTGELFF,TGTGCCACCAGCAGAGGGTTGGGGGCCAATGCGAACACCGGGGAGCTGTTTTTT
few,.,TRBV5-1,TRBJ1-1,14,CASSLGGPDTEAFF,TGCGCCAGCAGCTTGGGGGGACCAGACACTGAAGCTTTCTTT
.,.,TRBV7-2,TRBJ1-3,16,CASSLGPPSVENTIYF,TGTGCCAGCAGCTTAGGACCGCCCTCGGTCGAAAACACCATATATTTT
.,.,TRBV7-2,TRBJ1-1,14,CASSLATGNTEAFF,TGTGCCAGCAGCTTAGCGACGGGGAACACTGAAGCTTTCTTT
few,.,TRBV7-9,TRBJ2-3,15,CASSFVGRNTDTQYF,TGTGCCAGCAGCTTCGTGGGCAGGAACACAGATACGCAGTATTTT
.,TRBD2,TRBV6-5,TRBJ2-3,16,CASSYSLGTSADTQYF,TGTGCCAGCAGTTACTCCCTCGGGACTAGCGCCGATACGCAGTATTTT
few,.,TRBV7-2,TRBJ2-3,13,CASSSPAGDTQYF,TGTGCCAGCAGCTCCCCAGCGGGAGATACGCAGTATTTT
few,.,TRBV7-2,TRBJ2-3,15,CASSLGGGRADTQYF,TGTGCCAGCAGCTTAGGCGGGGGCCGGGCAGATACGCAGTATTTT
.,TRBD1,TRBV7-9,TRBJ2-7,16,CASSPRTGSSVYEQYF,TGTGCCAGCAGCCCCCGGACAGGTTCATCGGTCTACGAGCAGTACTTC
few,TRBD1,TRBV28,TRBJ2-5,15,CASISLTGGWETQYF,TGTGCCAGCATCTCTTTGACAGGGGGCTGGGAGACCCAGTACTTC
few,.,TRBV18,TRBJ2-6,15,CASSQSGAGANVLTF,TGTGCCAGCTCACAGTCGGGAGCAGGGGCCAACGTCCTGACTTTC
.,TRBD2,TRBV6-5,TRBJ2-3,15,CASSYTGGAGDTQYF,TGTGCCAGCAGTTACACCGGGGGGGCCGGAGATACGCAGTATTTT
.,TRBD1,TRBV11-2,TRBJ1-2,13,CASSFDRGHGYTF,TGTGCCAGCAGTTTTGACAGGGGCCATGGCTACACCTTC
few,TRBD2,TRBV5-1,TRBJ2-3,14,CASRSGGSQSTQYF,TGCGCCAGCAGGAGCGGGGGCTCCCAATCTACGCAGTATTTT
few,.,TRBV4-1,TRBJ2-3,16,CASSQWGASSTDTQYF,TGCGCCAGCAGCCAATGGGGGGCCTCTAGCACAGATACGCAGTATTTT
.,.,TRBV20-1,TRBJ1-4,17,CSASKLGALGLNEKLFF,TGCAGTGCTAGCAAGTTGGGGGCCCTGGGACTTAATGAAAAACTGTTTTTT
few,TRBD2,TRBV20-1,TRBJ2-6,17,CSARRLAPHSGANVLTF,TGCAGTGCTAGGAGACTAGCCCCTCACTCTGGGGCCAACGTCCTGACTTTC
.,.,TRBV6-1,TRBJ2-7,11,CASRQEYEQYF,TGTGCCAGCAGGCAGGAATACGAGCAGTACTTC
few,.,TRBV20-1,TRBJ1-5,15,CSARDQQYSNQPQHF,TGCAGTGCTAGAGATCAACAGTATAGCAATCAGCCCCAGCATTTT
few,.,TRBV14,TRBJ1-4,15,CASSQVGIPSGKLFF,TGTGCCAGCAGCCAAGTGGGGATCCCCTCAGGAAAACTGTTTTTT
few,.,TRBV20-1,TRBJ1-6,14,CSASRTAYNSPLHF,TGCAGTGCTAGCCGGACAGCATATAATTCACCCCTCCACTTT
many,.,TRBV7-3,TRBJ2-3,14,CASSLDRLTDTQYF,TGTGCCAGCAGCTTAGACAGGCTCACAGATACGCAGTATTTT
.,.,TRBV24-1,TRBJ1-2,13,CATRSRDGYGYTF,TGTGCCACACGAAGCCGGGACGGCTATGGCTACACCTTC
few,.,TRBV5-1,TRBJ1-2,14,CASSFGGFNYGYTF,TGCGCCAGCAGCTTCGGGGGGTTTAACTATGGCTACACCTTC
.,.,TRBV7-2,TRBJ1-4,14,CASSPPISNEKLFF,TGTGCCAGCAGCCCCCCAATATCGAATGAAAAACTGTTTTTT
.,.,TRBV4-3,TRBJ1-5,16,CASSQGPDTRNQPQHF,TGCGCCAGCAGCCAAGGTCCGGACACCCGCAATCAGCCCCAGCATTTT